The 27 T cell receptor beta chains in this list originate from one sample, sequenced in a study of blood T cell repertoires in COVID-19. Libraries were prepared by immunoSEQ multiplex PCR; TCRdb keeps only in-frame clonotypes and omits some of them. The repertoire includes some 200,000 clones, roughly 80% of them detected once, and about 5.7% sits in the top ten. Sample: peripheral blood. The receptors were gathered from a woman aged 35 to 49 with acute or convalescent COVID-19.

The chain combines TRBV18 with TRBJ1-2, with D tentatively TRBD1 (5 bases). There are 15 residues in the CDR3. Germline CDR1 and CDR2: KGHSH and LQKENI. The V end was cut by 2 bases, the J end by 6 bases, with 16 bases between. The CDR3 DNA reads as TGTGCCAGCTCACCAGTCACAGGTCTGGGTGATGGCTACACCTTC. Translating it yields CASSPVTGLGDGYTF.

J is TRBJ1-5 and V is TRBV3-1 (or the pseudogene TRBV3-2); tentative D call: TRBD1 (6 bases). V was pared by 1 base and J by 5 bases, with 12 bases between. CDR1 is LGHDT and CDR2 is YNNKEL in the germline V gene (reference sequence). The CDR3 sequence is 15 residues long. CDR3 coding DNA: TGTGCCAGCAGCCAAGGCCCTCAGGGGCATCAGCCCCAGCATTTT. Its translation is CASSQGPQGHQPQHF.

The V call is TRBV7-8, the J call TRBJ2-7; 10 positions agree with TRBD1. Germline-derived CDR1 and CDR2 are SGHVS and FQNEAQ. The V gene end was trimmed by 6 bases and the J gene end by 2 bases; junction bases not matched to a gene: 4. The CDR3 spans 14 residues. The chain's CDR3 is CASSRDRGTYEQYF. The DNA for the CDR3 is TGTGCCAGCAGTCGGGACAGGGGTACCTACGAGCAGTACTTC.

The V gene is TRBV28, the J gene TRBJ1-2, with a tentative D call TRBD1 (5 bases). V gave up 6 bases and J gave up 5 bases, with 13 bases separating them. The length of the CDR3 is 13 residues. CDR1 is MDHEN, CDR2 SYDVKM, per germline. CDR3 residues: CASRQPGGYGYTF. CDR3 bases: TGTGCCAGCAGGCAACCGGGGGGTTATGGCTACACCTTC.

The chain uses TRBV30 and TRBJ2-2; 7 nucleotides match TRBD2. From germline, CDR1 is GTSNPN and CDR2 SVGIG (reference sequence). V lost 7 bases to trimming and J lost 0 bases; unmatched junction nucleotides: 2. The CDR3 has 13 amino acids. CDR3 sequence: CALSGANTGELFF. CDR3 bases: TGTGCCTTAAGCGGGGCGAACACCGGGGAGCTGTTTTTT.

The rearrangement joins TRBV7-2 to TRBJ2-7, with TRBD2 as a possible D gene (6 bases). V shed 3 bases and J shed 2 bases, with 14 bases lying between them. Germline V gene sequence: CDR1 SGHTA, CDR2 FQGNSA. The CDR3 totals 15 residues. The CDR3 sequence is CASSFVGSATYEQYF. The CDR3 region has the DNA TGTGCCAGCAGCTTTGTCGGGAGTGCCACCTACGAGCAGTACTTC.

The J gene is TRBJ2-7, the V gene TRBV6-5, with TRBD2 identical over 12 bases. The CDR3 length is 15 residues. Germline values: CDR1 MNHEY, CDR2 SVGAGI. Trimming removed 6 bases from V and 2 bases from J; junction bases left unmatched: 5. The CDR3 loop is CASSRLAGETYEQYF. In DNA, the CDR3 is TGTGCCAGCAGCCGACTAGCGGGGGAAACCTACGAGCAGTACTTC.

In DNA, the CDR3 is TGTGCCAGTAGTGTCCAGGGGGTGGACACTGAAGCTTTCTTT. Protein: CASSVQGVDTEAFF. J is TRBJ1-1 and V is TRBV19, with 7 bases identical to TRBD1. The CDR3 sequence is 14 residues long. Trimming took 5 bases from V and 3 from J; bases not matched to a gene: 6. CDR1 LNHDA and CDR2 SQIVND come from the germline V gene (reference sequence).

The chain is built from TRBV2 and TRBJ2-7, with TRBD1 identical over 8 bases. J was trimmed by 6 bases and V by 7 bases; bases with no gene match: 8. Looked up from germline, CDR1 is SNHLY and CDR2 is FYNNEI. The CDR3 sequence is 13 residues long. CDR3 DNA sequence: TGTGCCAGCACTAGGGGACAGGATCGCGAGCAGTACTTC. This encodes CASTRGQDREQYF.

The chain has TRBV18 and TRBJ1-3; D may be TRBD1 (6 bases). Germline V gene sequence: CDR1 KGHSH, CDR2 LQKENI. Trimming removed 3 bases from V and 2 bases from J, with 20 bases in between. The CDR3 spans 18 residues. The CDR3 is CASSPAASTGSPGNTIYF. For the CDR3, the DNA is TGTGCCAGCTCACCTGCTGCTTCGACAGGTTCCCCTGGAAACACCATATATTTT.

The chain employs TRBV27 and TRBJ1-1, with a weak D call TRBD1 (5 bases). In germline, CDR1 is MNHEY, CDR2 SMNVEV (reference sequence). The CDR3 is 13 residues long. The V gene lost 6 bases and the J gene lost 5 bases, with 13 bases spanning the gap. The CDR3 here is CASRGARMTEAFF. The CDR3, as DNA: TGTGCCAGCAGAGGGGCGCGCATGACTGAAGCTTTCTTT.

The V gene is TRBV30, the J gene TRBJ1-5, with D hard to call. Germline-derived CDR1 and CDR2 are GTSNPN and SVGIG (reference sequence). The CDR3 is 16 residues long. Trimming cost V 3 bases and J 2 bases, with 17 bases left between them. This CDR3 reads CAWSDVEWGGNQPQHF. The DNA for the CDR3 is TGTGCCTGGAGCGATGTAGAGTGGGGAGGCAATCAGCCCCAGCATTTT.

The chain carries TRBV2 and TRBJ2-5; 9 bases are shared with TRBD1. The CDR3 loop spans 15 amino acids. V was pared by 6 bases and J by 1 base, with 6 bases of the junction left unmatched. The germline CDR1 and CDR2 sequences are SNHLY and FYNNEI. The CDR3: CASSGPGQGQETQYF. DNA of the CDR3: TGTGCCAGCAGCGGTCCGGGACAGGGCCAAGAGACCCAGTACTTC. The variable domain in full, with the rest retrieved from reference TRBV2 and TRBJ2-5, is EPEVTQTPSHQVTQMGQEVILRCVPISNHLYFYWYRQILGQKVEFLVSFYNNEISEKSEIFDDQFSVERPDGSNFTLKIRSTKLEDSAMYFCASSGPGQGQETQYFGPGTRLLVL.

The CDR3 sequence: CSVGRPQLQNYGYTF. The CDR3 region has the DNA TGCAGCGTTGGTAGGCCACAGCTACAGAACTATGGCTACACCTTC. V usage is TRBV29-1 and J usage is TRBJ1-2; D is ambiguous. The germline gives CDR1 SQVTM, CDR2 ANQGSEA. V was clipped by 4 bases and J by 2 bases, with 17 bases between them. This CDR3 spans 15 amino acids.

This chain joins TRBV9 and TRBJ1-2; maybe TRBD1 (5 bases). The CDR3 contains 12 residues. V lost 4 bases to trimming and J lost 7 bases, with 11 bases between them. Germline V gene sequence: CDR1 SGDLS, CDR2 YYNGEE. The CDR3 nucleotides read TGTGCCAGCAGCCCCTTGGGGGGTGGCTACACCTTC. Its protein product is CASSPLGGGYTF.

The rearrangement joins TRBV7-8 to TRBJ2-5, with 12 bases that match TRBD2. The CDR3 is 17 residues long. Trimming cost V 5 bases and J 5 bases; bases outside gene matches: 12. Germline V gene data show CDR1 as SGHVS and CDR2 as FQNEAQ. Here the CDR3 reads CASSPPGLAGSRETQYF. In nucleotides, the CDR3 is TGTGCCAGCAGCCCGCCCGGACTAGCGGGGTCCAGGGAGACCCAGTACTTC.

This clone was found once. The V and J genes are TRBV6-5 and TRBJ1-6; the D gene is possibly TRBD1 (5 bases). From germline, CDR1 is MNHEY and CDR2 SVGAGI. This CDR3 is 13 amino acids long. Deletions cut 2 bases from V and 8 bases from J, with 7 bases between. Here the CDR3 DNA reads TGTGCCAGCAGTTACGGAGGGGATTCACCCCTCCACTTT. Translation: CASSYGGDSPLHF.

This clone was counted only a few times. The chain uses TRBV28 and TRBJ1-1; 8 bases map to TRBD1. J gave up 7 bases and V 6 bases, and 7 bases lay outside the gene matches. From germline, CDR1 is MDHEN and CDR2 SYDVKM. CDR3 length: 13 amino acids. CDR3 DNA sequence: TGTGCCAGCAGGAGGGACAGGTTAGGTGAAGCTTTCTTT. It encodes CASRRDRLGEAFF.

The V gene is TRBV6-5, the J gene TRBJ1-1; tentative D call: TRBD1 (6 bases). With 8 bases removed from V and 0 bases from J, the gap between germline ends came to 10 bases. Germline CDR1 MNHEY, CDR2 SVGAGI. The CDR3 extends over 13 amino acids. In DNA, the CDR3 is TGTGCCAGCGGGGGGGACATGAACACTGAAGCTTTCTTT. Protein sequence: CASGGDMNTEAFF.

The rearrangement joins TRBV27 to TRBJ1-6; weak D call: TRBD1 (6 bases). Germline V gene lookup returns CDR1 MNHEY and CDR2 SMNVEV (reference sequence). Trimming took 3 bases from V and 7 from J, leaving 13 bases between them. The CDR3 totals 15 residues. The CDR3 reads CASSFYRDKNSPLHF. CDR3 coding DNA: TGTGCCAGCAGTTTTTACCGGGACAAGAATTCACCCCTCCACTTT.

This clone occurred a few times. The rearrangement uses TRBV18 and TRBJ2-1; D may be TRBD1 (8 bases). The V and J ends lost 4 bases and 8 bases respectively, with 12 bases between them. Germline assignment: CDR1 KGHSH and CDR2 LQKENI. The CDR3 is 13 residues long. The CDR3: CASSRQGRDEQFF. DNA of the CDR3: TGTGCCAGCTCACGACAGGGGAGGGATGAGCAGTTCTTC.

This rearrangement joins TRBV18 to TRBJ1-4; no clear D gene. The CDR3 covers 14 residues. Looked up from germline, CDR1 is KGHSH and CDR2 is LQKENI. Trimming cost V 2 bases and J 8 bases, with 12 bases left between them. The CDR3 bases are TGTGCCAGCTCACCAACCGGGTTAGGAGAAAAACTGTTTTTT. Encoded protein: CASSPTGLGEKLFF.

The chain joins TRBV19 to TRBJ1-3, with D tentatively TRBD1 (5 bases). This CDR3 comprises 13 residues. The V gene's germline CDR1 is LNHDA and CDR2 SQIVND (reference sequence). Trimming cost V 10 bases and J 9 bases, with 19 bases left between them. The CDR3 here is CATRFRGEGTIYF. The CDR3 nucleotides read TGTGCCACCCGGTTTCGGGGGGAAGGCACCATATATTTT.

CDR3 DNA sequence: TGTGCCAGCAGTTACTCACCCTGGACTAGCGGGAGCACAGATACGCAGTATTTT. Its translation is CASSYSPWTSGSTDTQYF. This sequence joins TRBV6-2 or TRBV6-3 and TRBJ2-3; 11 positions agree with TRBD2. CDR1 is MNHEY, CDR2 SVGEGT, per germline. The J segment lost 0 bases and the V segment lost 0 bases, leaving 5 bases of the junction unmatched. The length of the CDR3 is 18 residues.

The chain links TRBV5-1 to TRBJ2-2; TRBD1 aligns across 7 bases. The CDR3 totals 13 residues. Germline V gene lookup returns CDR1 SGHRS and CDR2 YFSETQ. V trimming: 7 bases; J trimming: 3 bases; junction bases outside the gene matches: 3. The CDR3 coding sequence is TGCGCCAGCGACAGGGATGACACCGGGGAGCTGTTTTTT. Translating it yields CASDRDDTGELFF.

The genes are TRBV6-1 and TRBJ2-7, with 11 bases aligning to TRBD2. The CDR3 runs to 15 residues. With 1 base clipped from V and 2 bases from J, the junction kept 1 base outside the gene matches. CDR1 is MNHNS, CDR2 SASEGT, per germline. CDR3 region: CASSEGLAGTYEQYF. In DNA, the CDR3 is TGTGCCAGCAGTGAAGGACTAGCGGGGACCTACGAGCAGTACTTC.

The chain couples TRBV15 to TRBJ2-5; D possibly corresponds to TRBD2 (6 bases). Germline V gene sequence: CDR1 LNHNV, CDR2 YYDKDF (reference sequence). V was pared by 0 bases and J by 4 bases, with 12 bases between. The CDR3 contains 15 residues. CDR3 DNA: TGTGCCACCAGCAGAGATCTAGTGGGGGGAGAGACCCAGTACTTC. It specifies CATSRDLVGGETQYF.